This is a list of T cell receptor beta chains from one sample in a study of shared clonotypes between healthy human individuals. Clones were read by immunoSEQ multiplex PCR, and TCRdb kept only the in-frame ones, dropping some. The sample has about a million clones; 76% are singletons. Input material: memory CD4+ T cells sorted from blood. The receptors originated from a man aged 18-30 years in good health. Each CDR3 is given with its conserved first and last residue. Each record gives: D gene, V gene, J gene, clone size, CDR3 protein, CDR3 DNA. D genes are given only for firm matches. Clone size is shown for a subset of rows, as once, few, many or a class of expanded clone.

>TRBD1|TRBV10-1|TRBJ1-1|NA
CASTPDRGGTEAFF
TGCGCCAGCACCCCGGACAGGGGGGGCACTGAAGCTTTCTTT
>TRBD2|TRBV7-2|TRBJ2-5|NA
CASSSGLAGETQYF
TGTGCCAGCAGCTCTGGACTAGCGGGGGAGACCCAGTACTTC
>NA|TRBV15|TRBJ2-5|NA
CATSAHGRLQETQYF
TGTGCCACCAGCGCGCACGGGCGGCTCCAAGAGACCCAGTACTTC
>NA|TRBV19|TRBJ2-5|NA
CASSISSGETQYF
TGTGCCAGTAGTATATCCTCCGGGGAGACCCAGTACTTC
>NA|TRBV18|TRBJ1-3|NA
CASSRTGVSGNTIYF
TGTGCCAGCTCACGCACGGGGGTCTCTGGAAACACCATATATTTT
>NA|TRBV6-5|TRBJ2-5|NA
CATVRTGRETQYF
TGTGCCACTGTCAGAACGGGCCGAGAGACCCAGTACTTC
>NA|TRBV11-2|TRBJ2-1|NA
CASKRTESYNEQFF
TGTGCCAGCAAGCGGACAGAGTCCTACAATGAGCAGTTCTTC
>TRBD2|TRBV2|TRBJ2-1|NA
CASRDIITRREGYNEQFF
TGTGCCAGCAGAGATATAATCACCCGGCGGGAGGGGTACAATGAGCAGTTCTTC
>TRBD1|TRBV7-2|TRBJ1-6|NA
CASSLPAGTGNSPLHF
TGTGCCAGCAGCTTGCCCGCCGGGACAGGAAATTCACCCCTCCACTTT
>TRBD2|TRBV6-5|TRBJ2-7|many
CASRGTAPGGEQYF
TGTGCCAGCAGGGGGACGGCTCCGGGGGGTGAGCAGTACTTC
>TRBD2|TRBV4-1|TRBJ2-7|NA
CASSQPPSGSYEQYF
TGCGCCAGCAGCCAGCCTCCCAGCGGGAGTTACGAGCAGTACTTC
>NA|TRBV7-2|TRBJ1-6|few
CASSTARSPLHF
TGTGCCAGCAGCACCGCTAGGTCACCCCTCCACTTT
>NA|TRBV5-1|TRBJ1-1|NA
CASHYLGMNTEAFF
TGCGCCAGCCACTATCTGGGGATGAACACTGAAGCTTTCTTT
>NA|TRBV30|TRBJ2-5|once
CAWSRGTSETQYF
TGTGCCTGGAGTAGGGGAACCAGTGAGACCCAGTACTTC
>NA|TRBV5-5|TRBJ1-4|NA
CASSPTGTSVEKLFF
TGTGCCAGCAGCCCAACCGGGACATCCGTAGAAAAACTGTTTTTT
>NA|TRBV2|TRBJ2-2|few
CASSSSKAGELFF
TGTGCCAGCAGCAGCTCCAAGGCCGGGGAGCTGTTTTTT
>TRBD1|TRBV5-1|TRBJ1-2|once
CASSPAIGQGIDGYTF
TGCGCCAGCAGTCCAGCTATCGGACAGGGGATTGATGGCTACACCTTC
>NA|TRBV11-2|TRBJ1-3|NA
CASSYRTSEGSGNTIYF
TGTGCCAGCAGCTATAGGACGAGTGAGGGCTCTGGAAACACCATATATTTT
>NA|TRBV5-1|TRBJ2-7|NA
CASSLFSGQTTYEQYF
TGCGCCAGCAGCTTGTTTTCCGGGCAGACAACCTACGAGCAGTACTTC
>NA|TRBV19|TRBJ2-2|NA
CASSIPLQGANTGELFF
TGTGCCAGTAGTATCCCCTTACAGGGCGCGAACACCGGGGAGCTGTTTTTT
>NA|TRBV19|TRBJ1-4|NA
CASSIRPKTSATNEKLFF
TGTGCCAGTAGTATCCGTCCCAAAACTTCTGCAACTAATGAAAAACTGTTTTTT
>TRBD2|TRBV15|TRBJ2-3|NA
CATSRDRGSPVDTQYF
TGTGCCACCAGCAGAGATCGCGGGAGTCCGGTAGATACGCAGTATTTT
>NA|TRBV5-1|TRBJ2-3|NA
CASSLDTTADTQYF
TGCGCCAGCAGCTTGGACACTACCGCAGATACGCAGTATTTT
>NA|TRBV18|TRBJ1-1|NA
CATRGVRMNTEAFF
TGTGCCACCAGAGGGGTACGTATGAACACTGAAGCTTTCTTT
>TRBD2|TRBV6-6|TRBJ2-1|NA
CASFGTSDNEQFF
TGTGCCAGTTTCGGGACTAGCGATAATGAGCAGTTCTTC
>TRBD2|TRBV10-3|TRBJ2-7|NA
CASQRTSGGNDEQYF
TGTGCCAGTCAACGCACTAGCGGGGGTAACGACGAGCAGTACTTC
>NA|TRBV9|TRBJ1-1|NA
CASSVEGPNTEAFF
TGTGCCAGCAGCGTTGAGGGTCCGAACACTGAAGCTTTCTTT
>NA|TRBV18|TRBJ1-3|few
CASSPARSSGNTIYF
TGTGCCAGCTCACCAGCCAGAAGCTCTGGAAACACCATATATTTT
>NA|TRBV7-9|TRBJ2-5|NA
CASSLGGWELQETQYF
TGTGCCAGCAGCTTAGGTGGTTGGGAACTCCAAGAGACCCAGTACTTC
>NA|TRBV7-3|TRBJ1-1|NA
CASSLNQANTEAFF
TGTGCCAGCAGCTTAAATCAGGCGAACACTGAAGCTTTCTTT
>TRBD1|TRBV5-1|TRBJ2-5|few
CASSLAPQGAQETQYF
TGCGCCAGCAGCTTGGCCCCACAGGGGGCACAAGAGACCCAGTACTTC
>NA|TRBV5-5|TRBJ1-1|NA
CASSFDGRNTEAFF
TGTGCCAGCAGCTTTGACGGAAGGAACACTGAAGCTTTCTTT
>TRBD1|TRBV2|TRBJ1-5|few
CASRGGTGTGNQPQHF
TGTGCCAGCAGAGGGGGGACCGGGACAGGGAATCAGCCCCAGCATTTT
>NA|TRBV7-7|TRBJ2-2|NA
CASSSGASGELFF
TGTGCTAGCAGCTCAGGGGCGAGCGGGGAGCTGTTTTTT
>TRBD1|TRBV9|TRBJ2-3|NA
CASSPDRGPDTQYF
TGTGCCAGCAGCCCTGACAGGGGGCCTGATACGCAGTATTTT
>NA|TRBV7-2|TRBJ1-1|once
CASSRDGGAAFF
TGTGCCAGCAGCCGGGACGGGGGCGCGGCTTTCTTT
>NA|TRBV11-2|TRBJ2-5|NA
CASSLGSSYETQYF
TGTGCCAGCAGCCTAGGGTCTAGCTACGAGACCCAGTACTTC
>NA|TRBV5-1|TRBJ1-6|NA
CASSPQGREAPLHF
TGCGCCAGCAGCCCACAGGGCAGGGAAGCACCCCTCCACTTT
>NA|TRBV2|TRBJ1-6|NA
CASSAGGRHNSPLHF
TGTGCCAGCAGTGCCGGGGGACGGCATAATTCACCCCTCCACTTT
>NA|TRBV27|TRBJ1-5|NA
CASSPRETPNQPQHF
TGTGCCAGCAGTCCCCGGGAGACACCCAATCAGCCCCAGCATTTT
>TRBD1|TRBV18|TRBJ2-5|NA
CASSPSRDRWYF
TGTGCCAGCTCTCCAAGCCGGGACAGGTGGTACTTC
>NA|TRBV18|TRBJ1-4|NA
CASSLTRPSGEKLFF
TGTGCCAGCTCCTTAACGAGGCCATCCGGGGAAAAACTGTTTTTT
>NA|TRBV5-4|TRBJ2-7|NA
CASSLPGAYEQYF
TGTGCCAGCAGCCTGCCAGGGGCCTACGAGCAGTACTTC
>TRBD1|TRBV4-1|TRBJ2-5|NA
CASSQRQGDTQYF
TGCGCCAGCAGCCAACGACAGGGGGACACCCAGTACTTC
>NA|TRBV5-1|TRBJ2-7|NA
CASSHGRTGASYEQYF
TGCGCCAGCAGCCACGGGCGCACAGGAGCTTCCTACGAGCAGTACTTC
>NA|TRBV15|TRBJ1-1|NA
CATSRDSSWGPTPNTEAFF
TGTGCCACCAGCAGAGATAGTTCGTGGGGGCCGACACCGAACACTGAAGCTTTCTTT
>NA|TRBV2|TRBJ2-7|many
CASSEALGSPFEQYF
TGTGCCAGCAGTGAAGCGCTGGGGTCCCCCTTCGAGCAGTACTTC
>NA|TRBV10-3|TRBJ2-5|NA
CAISESSIRGRETQYF
TGTGCCATCAGTGAGTCGTCCATAAGGGGTCGAGAGACCCAGTACTTC
>NA|TRBV4-1|TRBJ2-7|once
CASSQGQDYEQYF
TGCGCCAGCAGCCAAGGACAGGACTACGAGCAGTACTTC
>TRBD1|TRBV28|TRBJ2-3|NA
CASSLSMGQGTDTQYF
TGTGCCAGCAGTTTATCGATGGGACAGGGAACAGATACGCAGTATTTT
>NA|TRBV2|TRBJ2-6|NA
CASSAYLLARDSGANVLTF
TGTGCCAGCAGTGCTTACTTACTGGCCCGGGACTCTGGGGCCAACGTCCTGACTTTC
>NA|TRBV7-2|TRBJ2-5|NA
CASSLVGGADMQETQYF
TGTGCCAGCAGCTTAGTTGGGGGGGCGGACATGCAAGAGACCCAGTACTTC
>NA|TRBV4-3|TRBJ1-2|NA
CASSQGLSGKHDGYTF
TGCGCCAGCAGCCAAGGGCTGTCAGGCAAGCACGACGGCTACACCTTC
>TRBD2|TRBV6-1|TRBJ2-2|NA
CASRRAGNTGELFF
TGTGCCAGCCGGAGAGCGGGAAACACCGGGGAGCTGTTTTTT